This T cell receptor beta chain stems from a study of blood T cell repertoires in COVID-19. This clone was counted a single time. Per the germline V gene, CDR1 is SGHTS and CDR2 is YDEGEE. J gave up 5 bases and V 0 bases, and 12 bases lay outside the gene matches. CDR3 length: 17 residues. Only in-frame clones appear in the TCRdb table, and some are missing; sequencing was by immunoSEQ multiplex PCR. The sample carries 200,000 to 250,000 clones, 70% to 90% recorded once. What was sequenced was PBMCs or T cells enriched from blood (not recorded which). The sequence was collected from a man aged 25-45 years who had recovered from COVID-19. The genes are TRBV5-8 and TRBJ1-2, with 8 bases lining up with TRBD1. The CDR3 nucleotides read TGTGCCAGCAGCTTGGCCCCGGGACAGGCCTATGGATATGGCTACACCTTC. Protein sequence: CASSLAPGQAYGYGYTF.